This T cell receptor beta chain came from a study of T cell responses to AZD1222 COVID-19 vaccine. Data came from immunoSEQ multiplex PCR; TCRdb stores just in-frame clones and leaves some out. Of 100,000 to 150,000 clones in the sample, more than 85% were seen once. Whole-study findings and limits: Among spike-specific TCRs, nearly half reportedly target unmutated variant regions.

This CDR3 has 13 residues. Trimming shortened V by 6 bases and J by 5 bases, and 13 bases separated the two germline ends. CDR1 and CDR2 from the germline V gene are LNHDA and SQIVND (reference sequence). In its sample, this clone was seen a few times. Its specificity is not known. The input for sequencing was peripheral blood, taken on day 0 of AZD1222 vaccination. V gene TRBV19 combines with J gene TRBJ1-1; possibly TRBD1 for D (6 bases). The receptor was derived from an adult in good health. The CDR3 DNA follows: TGTGCCAGTAGGCCCACAGGGCGGACTGAAGCTTTCTTT. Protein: CASRPTGRTEAFF.